The rows below give T cell receptor beta chains drawn from one sample of a study of T-cell reconstitution after alpha-beta-depleted transplantation in children. In TCRdb, the PCR reads were re-called with MiXCR into one record per CDR3 protein. The sample shows 190,000 or so distinct CDR3 sequences, about 6.3% of them seen only once. The sample consisted of PBMCs from the stem cell graft donor, taken from the stem cell graft. The receptor source for this set is a human donor who donated a stem cell graft to a child with Wiskott-Aldrich syndrome. CDR3s include the opening cysteine and the closing phenylalanine or tryptophan. A D gene is named only where the DNA matches it firmly. The listing skips clone size in some rows; elsewhere it reads once, few, many or a size class.

cdr3_aa cdr3_nt j_call clone_size d_call v_call
CASSPLGQGVPYEQYF TGTGCCAGCAGTCCCCTCGGACAGGGGGTCCCCTACGAGCAGTACTTC TRBJ2-7 many TRBD1 TRBV28
CSALNVETQYF TGCAGTGCCCTGAACGTGGAGACCCAGTACTTC TRBJ2-5 many NA TRBV20-1
CASSQEARGSSYEQYF TGCGCCAGCAGCCAAGAAGCCCGCGGGAGCTCCTACGAGCAGTACTTC TRBJ2-7 few TRBD2 TRBV4-3
CASNSQGLAGPNEQFF TGTGCCAGCAACTCACAGGGTCTAGCGGGCCCCAATGAGCAGTTCTTC TRBJ2-1 NA TRBD2 TRBV6-1
CASKVGVSSYNEQFF TGTGCCAGCAAGGTGGGCGTGAGCTCCTACAATGAGCAGTTCTTC TRBJ2-1 many NA TRBV12-3/TRBV12-4
CASSVDRYSEKLFF TGTGCCAGCAGCGTCGACAGGTACAGCGAAAAACTGTTTTTT TRBJ1-4 few NA TRBV5-6
CASSLAHSSNTGELFF TGCGCCAGCAGCTTGGCCCATTCCTCGAACACCGGGGAGCTGTTTTTT TRBJ2-2 NA NA TRBV5-1
CASRNRAAGELFF TGTGCCAGCAGGAACAGGGCGGCCGGGGAGCTGTTTTTT TRBJ2-2 medium-sized NA TRBV12-3/TRBV12-4
CASSPRDRQIQETQYF TGCGCCAGCAGCCCCCGGGACAGACAAATTCAAGAGACCCAGTACTTC TRBJ2-5 few TRBD1 TRBV5-1
CASSREGTGDYEQYF TGTGCCAGCTCACGAGAAGGGACGGGGGATTACGAGCAGTACTTC TRBJ2-7 few NA TRBV18
CSARTGNFGELFF TGCAGCGCCCGGACAGGGAATTTCGGGGAGCTGTTTTTT TRBJ2-2 many TRBD1 TRBV29-1
CASSDPRVAGAQYF TGCGCCAGCAGTGACCCCAGGGTAGCGGGGGCCCAGTACTTC TRBJ2-5 few TRBD2 TRBV10-1
CAWSDGRTDTQYF TGTGCCTGGAGTGATGGACGCACAGATACGCAGTATTTT TRBJ2-3 many NA TRBV30
CAISESGGAQKAFF TGTGCCATCAGTGAGTCTGGGGGGGCGCAGAAAGCTTTCTTT TRBJ1-1 many NA TRBV10-3
CASSFPIKGARGPNTEAFF TGTGCCAGCAGCTTCCCAATCAAGGGGGCCCGGGGCCCAAACACTGAAGCTTTCTTT TRBJ1-1 few TRBD1 TRBV11-2
CASSPWTGGGEKLFF TGTGCCAGCAGCCCGTGGACGGGGGGCGGTGAAAAACTGTTTTTT TRBJ1-4 many NA TRBV4-2
CASRPARGWSDTQYF TGCGCCAGCAGACCCGCGCGGGGATGGTCAGATACGCAGTATTTT TRBJ2-3 NA NA TRBV5-1
CASSVESTEAFF TGTGCCAGCAGTGTCGAGAGCACTGAAGCTTTCTTT TRBJ1-1 many NA TRBV2
CASSFRDEEETQYF TGCGCCAGCAGCTTTAGGGATGAGGAAGAGACCCAGTACTTC TRBJ2-5 NA NA TRBV5-1
CASSGQRQGNTEAFF TGTGCCAGCAGTGGACAACGACAGGGGAACACTGAAGCTTTCTTT TRBJ1-1 many TRBD1 TRBV25-1
CASSFYRGSYEQYF TGTGCCAGCAGTTTTTACAGGGGTAGCTACGAGCAGTACTTC TRBJ2-7 many TRBD1 TRBV6-5
CATSREQIETQYF TGTGCCACCAGCAGAGAACAGATCGAGACCCAGTACTTC TRBJ2-5 many NA TRBV15
CASHGDRANYGYTF TGTGCCAGTCACGGGGACAGGGCTAACTATGGCTACACCTTC TRBJ1-2 many TRBD1 TRBV6-5
CASSAADPGQLRIQYF TGTGCCAGCAGTGCCGCGGATCCCGGACAGTTGAGAATTCAGTACTTC TRBJ2-4 many NA TRBV6-1
CSASGPSSYEQYF TGCAGTGCTAGCGGGCCGAGCTCCTACGAGCAGTACTTC TRBJ2-7 many NA TRBV20-1
CASSLSARGGGANEQFF TGTGCCAGCAGTTTATCGGCTCGCGGGGGGGGGGCCAATGAGCAGTTCTTC TRBJ2-1 many TRBD2 TRBV27
CASSAAPTPGEQYF TGCGCCAGCAGCGCAGCCCCAACCCCAGGGGAGCAGTACTTC TRBJ2-7 few NA TRBV5-1
CASSWGLSTDTQYF TGTGCCAGCAGCTGGGGACTGAGCACAGATACGCAGTATTTT TRBJ2-3 many NA TRBV7-2
CASSQTSVLYEQYF TGCGCCAGCAGTCAGACTAGCGTTCTCTACGAGCAGTACTTC TRBJ2-7 many TRBD2 TRBV5-1
CASSSPGQTYEQYF TGTGCCAGCAGCTCACCGGGACAGACCTACGAGCAGTACTTC TRBJ2-7 many TRBD1 TRBV7-9